Each of the 2 T cell receptor beta chains below was sequenced from the same sample in a study of chemoradiotherapy in HPV16-positive cancers. The protocol was immunoSEQ multiplex PCR, while the TCRdb copy is restricted to in-frame clones and leaves out a portion. The sample yields more than 7,500 clones, just over 75% seen once. This material was acquired from a patient who underwent chemoradiotherapy. The receptors here all came from a human donor with HPV-associated anogenital cancer.

J is TRBJ1-5 and V is TRBV28; D might be TRBD1 (6 bases). The V and J ends lost 6 bases and 5 bases respectively, with 20 bases between them. Germline V gene sequence: CDR1 MDHEN, CDR2 SYDVKM. This CDR3 has 16 residues. CDR3 sequence reads: CASSGGLGHTYQPQHF. The CDR3 DNA follows: TGTGCCAGCAGCGGGGGGTTGGGACACACCTATCAGCCCCAGCATTTT.

This clone was seen more than once but under ten times. The V call is TRBV7-9, the J call TRBJ2-3, with 12 bases lining up with TRBD1. The CDR3 has 15 residues. J lost 3 bases, V lost 5 bases, and 3 bases had no gene match. CDR1 and CDR2 (germline): SEHNR, FQNEAQ (reference sequence). The CDR3 protein is CASSPGQGATDTQYF. In nucleotides, the CDR3 is TGTGCCAGCAGCCCGGGACAGGGGGCGACAGATACGCAGTATTTT.